In this sample, the clone carrying this TCR beta chain turned up once. Its cognate antigen is unknown. 60 Vbeta and 13 Jbeta primers were used in PCR. Data came from immunoSEQ multiplex PCR; TCRdb stores just in-frame clones and leaves some out. The sample contains around 96,000 clones, roughly 80% of which appear only once. This specimen comes from a study of cytomegalovirus exposure and HLA in healthy donors. Looking at the study overall: An earlier analysis identified approximately 110 million unique TCR beta sequences in about 180 million T cells. Points from the study as a whole: For TCR beta chains, V- and J-gene trimming was later linked to a missense DCLRE1C variant. Altogether, some 160 TCR beta chains were recorded as cytomegalovirus-associated.

CDR1 and CDR2 from the germline V gene are LGHNT and FRNRAP. The CDR3 sequence is 17 residues long. The V end was cut by 1 base, the J end by 8 bases, with 23 bases between. The sample taken for sequencing was PBMCs. This clonotype originated in a young man in good health and CMV-seropositive. This chain joins TRBV12-5 and TRBJ1-2; D is possibly TRBD1 (6 bases). The CDR3 loop is CASGLADSRGLVRGYTF. DNA of the CDR3: TGTGCTAGTGGTTTGGCGGACAGTCGGGGCCTGGTCCGCGGCTACACCTTC.